These 24 T cell receptor beta chains originate from one sample sequenced in a study of T cell repertoires in cytomegalovirus infection. Using its own MiXCR run on the reads, TCRdb lists one record per CDR3 protein. The sample lists approximately 500,000 distinct CDR3 sequences; 15% to 20% were seen once. Sequenced sample: CD8+ T cells from PBMCs. These receptors were obtained from a human donor in good health (CMV status not recorded). Some clones in this sample may be carry-over from other donors' samples.

The rearrangement uses TRBV29-1 and TRBJ1-2, with TRBD1 as a possible D gene (5 bases). This CDR3 is built from 13 residues. Germline lookup yields CDR1 SQVTM and CDR2 ANQGSEA. V was trimmed by 0 bases and J by 2 bases, leaving 7 bases between them. CDR3 loop: CSVEDRENYGYTF. The CDR3 DNA is TGCAGCGTTGAAGACAGGGAGAACTATGGCTACACCTTC.

This clonotype was seen ten or more times. This rearrangement joins TRBV6-1 to TRBJ2-5; 7 nucleotides line up with TRBD2. The CDR3 is 14 residues long. V shed 2 bases and J 7 bases; nucleotides not matched to a gene: 7. Germline lookup yields CDR1 MNHNS and CDR2 SASEGT. The CDR3 DNA reads as TGTGCCAGCAGTGAACGGGGGGTCTTGGGGACCCAGTACTTC. This translates into CASSERGVLGTQYF.

This clonotype appeared many times. In nucleotides, the CDR3 is TGTGCCAGCAGCCTTAGCGGTCGGGGGAAGGTAGGGTACAATGAGCAGTTCTTC. Translating it yields CASSLSGRGKVGYNEQFF. This chain uses TRBV7-9 with TRBJ2-1, with D maybe TRBD2 (6 bases). V lost 5 bases and J 4 bases, leaving 24 bases between the germline ends. The germline V gene has CDR1 SEHNR and CDR2 FQNEAQ (reference sequence). The CDR3 has 18 residues.

The chain joins TRBV28 to TRBJ1-1, with TRBD1 as a possible D gene (6 bases). Germline CDR1 reads MDHEN; CDR2 reads SYDVKM. Trimming took off 5 bases at V and 0 bases at J, with 19 bases between the two ends. The CDR3 has 17 amino acids. In DNA, the CDR3 is TGTGCCAGCAGTCCACGACAGGCTTACGTTATGAACACTGAAGCTTTCTTT. It encodes CASSPRQAYVMNTEAFF.

This clonotype was detected many times. This chain joins TRBV7-6 and TRBJ2-1; 9 bases agree with TRBD1. The CDR3 is made up of 15 amino acids. After removal of 3 bases from V and 6 bases from J, the junction contained 6 bases not matched to a gene. Germline lookup yields CDR1 SGHVS and CDR2 FNYEAQ. The CDR3 sequence: CASSFRQGGRNEQFF. CDR3 bases: TGTGCCAGCAGCTTCCGACAGGGGGGACGCAATGAGCAGTTCTTC.

This clonotype showed up just a few times. CDR3 amino acids: CASSPTGRRRERAFF. For the CDR3, the DNA is TGTGCCAGCAGTCCCACAGGGAGGCGAAGAGAAAGGGCTTTCTTT. The chain joins TRBV28 to TRBJ1-1; possibly TRBD1 for D (6 bases). CDR3 length: 15 amino acids. Between the trimmed V and J ends, which lost 5 bases and 11 bases, there was a span of 24 bases. Germline-derived CDR1 and CDR2 are MDHEN and SYDVKM.

CDR3 sequence reads: CASSEAPDSGGPLFF. The CDR3 region has the DNA TGTGCCAGCAGTGAAGCACCAGATAGCGGGGGGCCTCTGTTTTTT. The chain carries TRBV2 and TRBJ2-2; TRBD2 matches 10 bases. Looked up from germline, CDR1 is SNHLY and CDR2 is FYNNEI. V was pared by 0 bases and J by 14 bases, with 9 bases of the junction left unmatched. The CDR3 is made up of 15 amino acids.

Ten or more counts support this clonotype. The chain recombines TRBV7-8 with TRBJ2-7; a weak D match, TRBD1 (5 bases). Germline loops: CDR1 SGHVS, CDR2 FQNEAQ. This CDR3 is built from 11 residues. The germline V and J ends were trimmed by 5 bases and 4 bases, with 6 bases remaining between them. CDR3 sequence (DNA): TGTGCCAGCAGCACAGGTTACGAGCAGTACTTC. Translated: CASSTGYEQYF.

This clonotype occurred a few times. Here the CDR3 reads CASVGGWETQYF. The CDR3 nucleotides are TGTGCCAGCGTTGGGGGATGGGAGACCCAGTACTTC. The V gene is TRBV2, the J gene TRBJ2-5; the D call may be TRBD1 or TRBD2 (5 bases each). The CDR3 contains 12 residues. Germline V gene lookup returns CDR1 SNHLY and CDR2 FYNNEI. The ends were cut back, 8 bases at V and 5 bases at J, with 12 bases in the middle. The complete variable domain, with remaining parts taken from reference TRBV2 and TRBJ2-5, reads EPEVTQTPSHQVTQMGQEVILRCVPISNHLYFYWYRQILGQKVEFLVSFYNNEISEKSEIFDDQFSVERPDGSNFTLKIRSTKLEDSAMYFCASVGGWETQYFGPGTRLLVL.

V and J are TRBV12-3 or TRBV12-4 and TRBJ2-2; 7 positions match TRBD2. CDR3 length equals 16 residues. Trimming cost V 0 bases and J 6 bases; bases outside gene matches: 7. CDR3 bases: TGTGCCAGCAGTTTAGCCAAACATCGGGGGGCCGGGGAGCTGTTTTTT. This encodes CASSLAKHRGAGELFF.

In this sample, this clonotype turned up a few times. The J gene is TRBJ2-7, the V gene TRBV2; D unclear. Trimming pared 4 bases from V and 2 bases from J, leaving 9 bases between. The CDR3 consists of 13 residues. Germline-derived CDR1 and CDR2 are SNHLY and FYNNEI. In DNA form, the CDR3 reads TGTGCCAGCAGTGGCAGGTCCGCCTACGAGCAGTACTTC. It specifies CASSGRSAYEQYF.

In its sample, this clonotype was seen a few times. The J gene is TRBJ2-3, the V gene TRBV7-3, with 7 bases aligning to TRBD2. The CDR3 is 15 residues long. V lost 1 base to trimming and J lost 6 bases; unmatched junction nucleotides: 7. Germline V gene data show CDR1 as SGHTA and CDR2 as FQGTGA. CDR3 coding DNA: TGTGCCAGCAGCTTAAGTGGCGGGAGCATGGATACGCAGTATTTT. Its translation is CASSLSGGSMDTQYF.

Worth noting for this clonotype: A much larger clone lies one base from this, so it may be a read error. The chain recombines TRBV5-4 with TRBJ1-2; D not resolved. The CDR3 totals 13 residues. Germline V lookup: CDR1 SGHNT, CDR2 YYREEE (reference sequence). As DNA, the CDR3 is TGTGCCGGCAGCCCCCAGACTAACTATGGCTACACCTTC. Protein sequence: CAGSPQTNYGYTF. The complete variable domain, with remaining parts taken from reference TRBV5-4 and TRBJ1-2, reads ETGVTQSPTHLIKTRGQQVTLRCSSQSGHNTVSWYQQALGQGPQFIFQYYREEENGRGNFPPRFSGLQFPNYSSELNVNALELDDSALYLCAGSPQTNYGYTFGSGTRLTVV.

This clonotype was detected ten times or more. The chain employs TRBV19 and TRBJ2-7, with D hard to call. Trimming took 0 bases from V and 3 from J, leaving 18 bases between them. The CDR3 sequence is 17 residues long. CDR1 and CDR2 from the germline V gene are LNHDA and SQIVND (reference sequence). CDR3 amino acids: CASSIDSLSFGLYEQYF. CDR3 sequence (DNA): TGTGCCAGTAGTATAGACTCCCTCTCTTTTGGGCTCTACGAGCAGTACTTC.

This clonotype was counted many times. This chain uses TRBV7-3 with TRBJ1-1; D is ambiguous. Germline lookup yields CDR1 SGHTA and CDR2 FQGTGA. The length of the CDR3 is 12 residues. V lost 5 bases to trimming and J lost 6 bases, with 10 bases between them. CDR3: CASSAMGAEAFF. The DNA for the CDR3 is TGTGCCAGCAGCGCAATGGGAGCTGAAGCTTTCTTT. The full variable domain, with the rest looked up from reference TRBV7-3 and TRBJ1-1, is GAGVSQTPSNKVTEKGKYVELRCDPISGHTALYWYRQSLGQGPEFLIYFQGTGAADDSGLPNDRFFAVRPEGSVSTLKIQRTERGDSAVYLCASSAMGAEAFFGQGTRLTVV.

This clonotype was detected only a few times. The CDR3 reads CASSYSGFNLANTGELFF. CDR3 sequence (DNA): TGTGCCAGCAGTTACTCGGGCTTTAATCTCGCGAACACCGGGGAGCTGTTTTTT. This chain links TRBV6-5 with TRBJ2-2; no clear D gene. Trimming removed 0 bases at V and 0 bases at J, with 14 bases between. Germline-derived CDR1 and CDR2 are MNHEY and SVGAGI. The CDR3 has 18 residues.

In this sample, this clonotype turned up many times. The chain combines TRBV11-2 with TRBJ2-5; D not resolved. The CDR3 has 15 residues. Between the trimmed V and J ends, which lost 5 bases and 2 bases, there was a span of 15 bases. The germline gives CDR1 SGHAT, CDR2 FQNNGV. The CDR3 sequence is CASSLGRNLQETQYF. CDR3 nucleotides: TGTGCCAGCAGCCTCGGACGGAACCTGCAAGAGACCCAGTACTTC.

This clonotype was observed a few times. An end of the junction differs from the germline gene, which may be a read error. The chain uses TRBV10-3 and TRBJ2-7; D remains ambiguous. The CDR3 runs 13 residues. Germline V gene lookup returns CDR1 ENHRY and CDR2 SYGVKD. CDR3 loop: CANSDGQTYEQYF. CDR3 DNA: TGTGCCAACAGTGACGGCCAAACCTACGAGCAGTACTTC.

The V gene is TRBV19, the J gene TRBJ2-3; 9 nucleotides match TRBD2. CDR3 length: 17 residues. The germline V gene encodes CDR1 LNHDA and CDR2 SQIVND (reference sequence). V shed 6 bases and J 0 bases; nucleotides not matched to a gene: 10. CDR3 protein: CASRKLTSGPSTDTQYF. CDR3 DNA: TGTGCCAGTAGGAAACTGACTAGCGGCCCTAGCACAGATACGCAGTATTTT. Full variable domain (outside the CDR3, taken from reference TRBV19 and TRBJ2-3): DGGITQSPKYLFRKEGQNVTLSCEQNLNHDAMYWYRQDPGQGLRLIYYSQIVNDFQKGDIAEGYSVSREKKESFPLTVTSAQKNPTAFYLCASRKLTSGPSTDTQYFGPGTRLTVL.

This clonotype was seen ten or more times. The V and J genes are TRBV7-6 and TRBJ1-2; D is possibly TRBD1 (6 bases). This CDR3 is 15 amino acids long. Germline-derived CDR1 and CDR2 are SGHVS and FNYEAQ. Trimming pared 3 bases from V and 4 bases from J, leaving 15 bases between. Here the CDR3 DNA reads TGTGCCAGCAGCTTGAGGGACACCGCGCCCTATGGCTACACCTTC. It encodes CASSLRDTAPYGYTF.

In its sample, this clonotype was seen a few times. The CDR3 protein is CSAREKFPGQDLYGYTF. The CDR3 nucleotides are TGCAGTGCTAGAGAGAAATTCCCGGGACAGGATCTCTATGGCTACACCTTC. V usage is TRBV20-1 and J usage is TRBJ1-2, with 8 bases lining up with TRBD1. The V and J ends lost 0 bases and 4 bases, in that order; junction bases with no gene match: 13. The CDR3 consists of 17 residues. CDR1 and CDR2 from the germline V gene are DFQATT and SNEGSKA (reference sequence).

As for this clonotype: No conserved phenylalanine or tryptophan ends this CDR3, so it is likely a read error. This chain uses TRBV12-5 with TRBJ1-1; the D is unclear. From germline, CDR1 is LGHNT and CDR2 FRNRAP. V was trimmed by 3 bases and J by 7 bases, leaving 15 bases between them. This CDR3 contains 14 residues. DNA of the CDR3: TGTGCTAGTGGTTTTGGAAGAGCCACAAATGAAGCTTTCCTT. This translates into CASGFGRATNEAFL.

This clonotype was seen repeatedly, ten times or more. The rearrangement uses TRBV10-3 and TRBJ2-3; D is possibly TRBD1 (5 bases). In germline, CDR1 is ENHRY, CDR2 SYGVKD. Trimming pared 0 bases from V and 2 bases from J, leaving 6 bases between. CDR3 length: 14 residues. Written as DNA, the CDR3 is TGTGCCATCAGTGAGTCAGGGGTCACAGATACGCAGTATTTT. It is translated as CAISESGVTDTQYF.

The CDR3 region has the DNA TGTGCCACCCGGTCGGGCGGGGGGAACCTCAATGAGCAGTTCTTC. This sequence encodes CATRSGGGNLNEQFF. The V gene is TRBV15, the J gene TRBJ2-1, with 8 nucleotides matching TRBD2. The CDR3 is 15 amino acids. CDR1 is LNHNV, CDR2 YYDKDF, per germline (reference sequence). V shed 8 bases and J 6 bases; nucleotides not matched to a gene: 12.